These 16 T cell receptor beta chains share one sample of origin, sequenced in a study of shared clonotypes between healthy human individuals. This table comes from immunoSEQ multiplex PCR, and its TCRdb copy is limited to in-frame clones, with some not included. Of over a million clones listed, approximately 96% are singletons. Material for sequencing was naive CD4+ T cells sorted from blood. Subset in this sample: CD45RA+ positively selected. These receptors were taken from a man aged 25 to 40 in good health.

V is TRBV18 and J is TRBJ1-2; a possible D gene is TRBD1 (5 bases). CDR3 length equals 14 residues. Looked up from germline, CDR1 is KGHSH and CDR2 is LQKENI. The germline V and J ends were trimmed by 5 bases and 2 bases, with 12 bases remaining between them. The CDR3 DNA follows: TGTGCCAGCTCAACTACTGAGGGGAACTATGGCTACACCTTC. Translation: CASSTTEGNYGYTF.

This sequence joins TRBV29-1 and TRBJ2-1, with TRBD2 matching 8 bases. The germline V gene has CDR1 SQVTM and CDR2 ANQGSEA. The CDR3 runs to 14 residues. The J segment lost 6 bases and the V segment lost 6 bases, leaving 10 bases of the junction unmatched. CDR3 residues: CSVPGLVPPNEQFF. In DNA form, the CDR3 reads TGCAGCGTGCCGGGACTAGTCCCACCCAATGAGCAGTTCTTC.

This chain connects TRBV5-4 to TRBJ1-2; 8 bases agree with TRBD1. Germline V gene lookup returns CDR1 SGHNT and CDR2 YYREEE (reference sequence). V shed 3 bases, J shed 8 bases, and the junction held 9 bases outside the gene matches. This CDR3 has 14 amino acids. The CDR3 loop reads CASSYTSTGEGYTF. The CDR3 DNA sequence: TGTGCCAGCAGCTATACATCGACAGGGGAGGGCTACACCTTC.

The genes are TRBV11-2 and TRBJ2-3; D gene unclear. The CDR3 has 12 amino acids. Trimming took off 11 bases at V and 6 bases at J, with 15 bases between the two ends. Germline CDR1 reads SGHAT; CDR2 reads FQNNGV. CDR3: CAVRAALDTQYF. As DNA, the CDR3 is TGTGCCGTCCGGGCCGCTCTGGATACGCAGTATTTT.

The rearrangement links TRBV19 to TRBJ1-5; possible D gene TRBD1, 5 bases. This CDR3 has 14 residues. Germline values: CDR1 LNHDA, CDR2 SQIVND (reference sequence). The ends were cut back, 3 bases at V and 6 bases at J, with 12 bases in the middle. In DNA form, the CDR3 reads TGTGCCAGTAGTATCGTCGCAGGGCCTCAGCCCCAGCATTTT. Protein: CASSIVAGPQPQHF.

The chain couples TRBV28 to TRBJ2-5; 7 nucleotides agree with TRBD2. The V segment lost 6 bases and the J segment 4 bases; nucleotides outside the gene matches: 8. CDR3 size: 14 residues. The V gene's germline CDR1 is MDHEN and CDR2 SYDVKM. CDR3 sequence reads: CASSPPGGGETQYF. The CDR3 region has the DNA TGTGCCAGCAGCCCCCCGGGAGGAGGAGAGACCCAGTACTTC. Supplemented by reference TRBV28 and TRBJ2-5, the full variable domain reads DVKVTQSSRYLVKRTGEKVFLECVQDMDHENMFWYRQDPGLGLRLIYFSYDVKMKEKGDIPEGYSVSREKKERFSLILESASTNQTSMYLCASSPPGGGETQYFGPGTRLLVL.

This chain connects TRBV28 to TRBJ1-4; 7 bases are shared with TRBD1. Germline loops: CDR1 MDHEN, CDR2 SYDVKM. The CDR3 length is 14 residues. V trimming: 6 bases; J trimming: 7 bases; junction bases outside the gene matches: 8. The CDR3 DNA sequence: TGTGCCAGCAGCCTTGACAGGGTTACTGAAAAACTGTTTTTT. Translation gives CASSLDRVTEKLFF.

The CDR3 bases are TGTGCCAGCAGCAAGGAATCCAGCTCCTACGAGCAGTACTTC. It specifies CASSKESSSYEQYF. The V gene is TRBV5-8, the J gene TRBJ2-7; D remains ambiguous. This CDR3 is built from 14 residues. V lost 4 bases, J lost 0 bases, and 11 bases lay in between. Germline lookup yields CDR1 SGHTS and CDR2 YDEGEE. The whole variable domain, filled in from reference TRBV5-8 and TRBJ2-7, reads EAGVTQSPTHLIKTRGQQATLRCSPISGHTSVYWYQQALGLGLQFLLWYDEGEERNRGNFPPRFSGRQFPNYSSELNVNALELEDSALYLCASSKESSSYEQYFGPGTRLTVT.

This sequence joins TRBV5-1 and TRBJ2-7; D unclear. Trimming stripped 1 base from V and 6 bases from J, with 17 bases between. The V gene's germline CDR1 is SGHRS and CDR2 YFSETQ. CDR3 length: 15 amino acids. CDR3 loop: CASSLLAPDGPEQYF. DNA of the CDR3: TGCGCCAGCAGCTTGCTCGCCCCGGACGGGCCCGAGCAGTACTTC.

This chain joins TRBV18 and TRBJ2-7, with TRBD2 matching over 7 bases. This CDR3 is 16 amino acids long. V shed 4 bases and J 0 bases; nucleotides not matched to a gene: 9. Germline V lookup: CDR1 KGHSH, CDR2 LQKENI. CDR3 DNA: TGTGCCAGCTCACTGATTAGCGGGCCAAGCTCCTACGAGCAGTACTTC. This encodes CASSLISGPSSYEQYF. The full variable domain, its missing parts supplied by reference TRBV18 and TRBJ2-7, is NAGVMQNPRHLVRRRGQEARLRCSPMKGHSHVYWYRQLPEEGLKFMVYLQKENIIDESGMPKERFSAEFPKEGPSILRIQQVVRGDSAAYFCASSLISGPSSYEQYFGPGTRLTVT.

The chain couples TRBV7-9 to TRBJ2-5, with TRBD1 identical over 10 bases. CDR3 length: 15 residues. The ends lost 5 bases at V and 2 bases at J; junction bases unmatched: 5. Germline V CDR1 and CDR2: SEHNR, FQNEAQ (reference sequence). CDR3 coding DNA: TGTGCCAGCAGCCGGACAGGGGGTAATCAAGAGACCCAGTACTTC. Encoded protein: CASSRTGGNQETQYF.

The V and J genes are TRBV6-6 and TRBJ1-2; a weak D match, TRBD1 (5 bases). The CDR3 spans 12 residues. Germline V gives CDR1 MNHNY, CDR2 SVGAGI (reference sequence). V was cut by 8 bases and J by 2 bases, with 9 bases left in between. CDR3 coding DNA: TGTGCCAGCCCGGGGCCCAACTATGGCTACACCTTC. Translating gives CASPGPNYGYTF.

Here the CDR3 DNA reads TGTGCCACCAGCAGAGATGAGGAGGGGCATCAGCCCCAGCATTTT. This encodes CATSRDEEGHQPQHF. This chain connects TRBV15 to TRBJ1-5; tentatively, D is TRBD1 (5 bases). The CDR3 loop spans 15 amino acids. The ends were cut back, 0 bases at V and 5 bases at J, with 11 bases in the middle. From germline, CDR1 is LNHNV and CDR2 YYDKDF (reference sequence).

CDR3 sequence (DNA): TGTGCCAGCAGTTTACATCACCCCGGGACTCCCTCCTACAATGAGCAGTTCTTC. This translates into CASSLHHPGTPSYNEQFF. This chain connects TRBV27 to TRBJ2-1; a possible D gene is TRBD2 (6 bases). V lost 2 bases, J lost 0 bases, and 17 bases lay in between. Germline V gives CDR1 MNHEY, CDR2 SMNVEV (reference sequence). CDR3 length: 18 residues.

The table lists this clone with a few counts. V is TRBV9 and J is TRBJ2-1; the D is unclear. The CDR3 contains 14 residues. V was shortened by 3 bases and J by 0 bases, with 7 bases between the two germline ends. Germline assignment: CDR1 SGDLS and CDR2 YYNGEE. CDR3 in amino acids: CASSGKDSYNEQFF. The CDR3 coding sequence is TGTGCCAGCAGCGGCAAGGACTCCTACAATGAGCAGTTCTTC.

The chain recombines TRBV5-1 with TRBJ2-3; possibly TRBD1 for D (6 bases). The V end was cut by 0 bases, the J end by 1 base, with 12 bases between. The V gene's germline CDR1 is SGHRS and CDR2 YFSETQ. The CDR3 is 16 residues long. CDR3 nucleotides: TGCGCCAGCAGCTTGGGGGACATAAGGGGCACAGATACGCAGTATTTT. Its translation is CASSLGDIRGTDTQYF.